This section outlines one T cell receptor beta chain sequence together with its context. Its matching antigen is unknown. This sample was included in a study of CD8+CD57+ T cells in acquired aplastic anemia. About the study: Recorded DNA amounts for sorted CD4+ and CD8+ cells had an average of around 3 ug. Approximately 11 million reads, on average, were obtained for CD4+ cells from healthy donors. General study points: Between patients and controls, about 30 CD8+ CDR3 sequences were found in common. CD8+ Simpson's diversity did not differ significantly between patients and controls.

Researchers used genomic DNA as the template to profile TCR beta VDJ and CDR3. TCRdb re-derived calls from the reads in MiXCR, one entry per CDR3 protein. The data contain about 68,000 distinct CDR3 sequences, around half of them singletons. Germline V gives CDR1 SNHLY, CDR2 FYNNEI. V gave up 11 bases and J gave up 3 bases, with 16 bases separating them. CDR3 length equals 13 residues. Sequencing used sorted CD4+, CD8+, or CD8+CD57+ T cells (not recorded which) from PBMCs. The chain combines TRBV2 with TRBJ1-2; D perhaps matches TRBD1 (5 bases). The TCR comes from a human donor in good health, serving as a control. The CDR3 coding sequence is TGTGCCGGCGTCAAGGGACTGGACTATGGCTACACCTTC. Residues: CAGVKGLDYGYTF.